Included here is one TCR beta chain sequence, with context. Its antigen is unidentified. The 120-subject validation cohort, separate from the approximately 670-subject first cohort, included the donors. The data are from a study of cytomegalovirus exposure and HLA in healthy donors. Study observations and caveats: In vitro testing confirmed three CMV-associated chains as specific for CMV antigens.

Profiled with immunoSEQ multiplex PCR; TCRdb holds only in-frame clones, not every one. The table shows over 200,000 clones, with around 86% occurring only once. V trimming: 6 bases; J trimming: 6 bases; junction bases outside the gene matches: 6. CDR3 length: 14 amino acids. Germline lookup yields CDR1 SGHAT and CDR2 FQNNGV. The specimen was PBMCs. The TCR comes from a young woman in good health and CMV-seropositive. V is TRBV11-2 and J is TRBJ2-3, with 10 bases aligning to TRBD1. In DNA form, the CDR3 reads TGTGCCAGCAGAATGACAGGGGGCTTGGATACGCAGTATTTT. This encodes CASRMTGGLDTQYF.